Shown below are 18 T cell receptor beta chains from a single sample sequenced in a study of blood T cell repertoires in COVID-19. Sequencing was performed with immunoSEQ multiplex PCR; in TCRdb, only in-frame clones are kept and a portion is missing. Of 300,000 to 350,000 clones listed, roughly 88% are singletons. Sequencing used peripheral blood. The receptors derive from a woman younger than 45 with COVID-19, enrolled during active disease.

As DNA, the CDR3 is TGTGCCAGCAGTCTCCGGACAGGGGACAATGAGCAGTTCTTC. Amino acids: CASSLRTGDNEQFF. The V and J genes are TRBV6-5 and TRBJ2-1; 9 bases line up with TRBD1. The V and J ends lost 5 bases and 5 bases, in that order; junction bases with no gene match: 4. The CDR3 runs to 14 residues. CDR1 is MNHEY, CDR2 SVGAGI, per germline.

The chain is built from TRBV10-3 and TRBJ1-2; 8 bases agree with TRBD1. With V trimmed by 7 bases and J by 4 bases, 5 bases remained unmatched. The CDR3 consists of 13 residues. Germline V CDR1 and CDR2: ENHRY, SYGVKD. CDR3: CAINSGQGYGYTF. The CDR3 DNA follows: TGTGCCATCAATTCCGGACAGGGCTATGGCTACACCTTC.

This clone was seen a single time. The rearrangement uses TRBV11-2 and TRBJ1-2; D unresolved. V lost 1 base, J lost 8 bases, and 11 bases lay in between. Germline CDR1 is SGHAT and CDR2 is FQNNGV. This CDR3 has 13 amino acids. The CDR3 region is CASSLGLKEGYTF. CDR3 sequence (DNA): TGTGCCAGCAGCTTAGGCCTCAAGGAGGGCTACACCTTC.

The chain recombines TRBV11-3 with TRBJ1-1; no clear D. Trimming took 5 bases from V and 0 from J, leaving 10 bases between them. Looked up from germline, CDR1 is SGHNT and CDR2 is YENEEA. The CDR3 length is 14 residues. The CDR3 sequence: CASSAGNMNTEAFF. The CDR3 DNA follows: TGTGCCAGCAGCGCGGGGAATATGAACACTGAAGCTTTCTTT. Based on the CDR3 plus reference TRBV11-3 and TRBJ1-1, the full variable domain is EAGVVQSPRYKIIEKKQPVAFWCNPISGHNTLYWYLQNLGQGPELLIRYENEEAVDDSQLPKDRFSAERLKGVDSTLKIQPAELGDSAVYLCASSAGNMNTEAFFGQGTRLTVV.

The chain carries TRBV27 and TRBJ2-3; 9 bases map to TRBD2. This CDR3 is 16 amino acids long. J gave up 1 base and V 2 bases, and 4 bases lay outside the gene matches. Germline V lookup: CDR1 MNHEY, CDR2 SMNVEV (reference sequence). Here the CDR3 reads CASSLTAGGGTDTQYF. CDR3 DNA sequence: TGTGCCAGCAGTTTAACTGCGGGAGGGGGCACAGATACGCAGTATTTT.

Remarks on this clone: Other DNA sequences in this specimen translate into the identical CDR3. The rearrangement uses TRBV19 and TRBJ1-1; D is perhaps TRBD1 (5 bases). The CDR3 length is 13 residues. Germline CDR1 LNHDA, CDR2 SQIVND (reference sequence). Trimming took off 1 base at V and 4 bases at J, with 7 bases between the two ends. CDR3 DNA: TGTGCCAGTAGTATAGGGGGGGGCACTGAAGCTTTCTTT. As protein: CASSIGGGTEAFF. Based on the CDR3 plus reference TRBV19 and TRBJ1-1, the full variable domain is DGGITQSPKYLFRKEGQNVTLSCEQNLNHDAMYWYRQDPGQGLRLIYYSQIVNDFQKGDIAEGYSVSREKKESFPLTVTSAQKNPTAFYLCASSIGGGTEAFFGQGTRLTVV.

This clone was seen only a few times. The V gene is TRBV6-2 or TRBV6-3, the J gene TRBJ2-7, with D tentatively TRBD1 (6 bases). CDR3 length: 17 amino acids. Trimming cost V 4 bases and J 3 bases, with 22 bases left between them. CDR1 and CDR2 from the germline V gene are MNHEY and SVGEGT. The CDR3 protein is CASSFLMGQTAIYEQYF. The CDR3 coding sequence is TGTGCCAGCAGTTTTCTAATGGGACAAACGGCTATCTACGAGCAGTACTTC.

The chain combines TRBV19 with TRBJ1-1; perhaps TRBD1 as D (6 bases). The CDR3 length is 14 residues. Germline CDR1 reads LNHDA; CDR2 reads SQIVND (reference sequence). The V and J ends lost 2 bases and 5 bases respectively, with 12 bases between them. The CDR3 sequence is CASSIPQGWTEAFF. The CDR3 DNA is TGTGCCAGTAGTATACCACAGGGCTGGACTGAAGCTTTCTTT. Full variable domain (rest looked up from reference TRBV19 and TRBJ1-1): DGGITQSPKYLFRKEGQNVTLSCEQNLNHDAMYWYRQDPGQGLRLIYYSQIVNDFQKGDIAEGYSVSREKKESFPLTVTSAQKNPTAFYLCASSIPQGWTEAFFGQGTRLTVV.

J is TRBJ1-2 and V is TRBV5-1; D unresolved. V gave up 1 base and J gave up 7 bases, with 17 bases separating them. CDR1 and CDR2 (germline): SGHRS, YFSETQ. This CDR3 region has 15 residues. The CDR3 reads CASSLYSWSESGYTF. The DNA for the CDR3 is TGCGCCAGCAGCTTGTATTCGTGGAGTGAAAGTGGCTACACCTTC. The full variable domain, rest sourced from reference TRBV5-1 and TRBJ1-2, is KAGVTQTPRYLIKTRGQQVTLSCSPISGHRSVSWYQQTPGQGLQFLFEYFSETQRNKGNFPGRFSGRQFSNSRSEMNVSTLELGDSALYLCASSLYSWSESGYTFGSGTRLTVV.

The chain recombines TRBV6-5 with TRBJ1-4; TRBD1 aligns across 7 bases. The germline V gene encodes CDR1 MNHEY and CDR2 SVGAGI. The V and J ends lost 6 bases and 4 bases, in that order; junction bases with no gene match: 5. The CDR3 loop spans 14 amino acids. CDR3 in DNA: TGTGCCAGCAGCCGCAGACAGGGTAATGAAAAACTGTTTTTT. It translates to CASSRRQGNEKLFF.

The DNA for the CDR3 is TGTGCCAGCAGCGCCCAACAGGGGGACACTGAAGCTTTCTTT. As protein: CASSAQQGDTEAFF. The chain couples TRBV7-9 to TRBJ1-1; 8 positions agree with TRBD1. The V gene end was trimmed by 5 bases and the J gene end by 3 bases; junction bases not matched to a gene: 5. The CDR3 contains 14 residues. Germline values: CDR1 SEHNR, CDR2 FQNEAQ (reference sequence). Combining the CDR3 with reference TRBV7-9 and TRBJ1-1 gives the whole variable domain DTGVSQNPRHKITKRGQNVTFRCDPISEHNRLYWYRQTLGQGPEFLTYFQNEAQLEKSRLLSDRFSAERPKGSFSTLEIQRTEQGDSAMYLCASSAQQGDTEAFFGQGTRLTVV.

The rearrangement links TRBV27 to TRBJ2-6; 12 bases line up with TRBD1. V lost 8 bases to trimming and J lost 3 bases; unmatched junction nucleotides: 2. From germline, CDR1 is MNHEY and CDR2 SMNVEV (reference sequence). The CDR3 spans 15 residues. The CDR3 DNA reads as TGTGCCAGCGGGACAGGGGGCTTTGGGGCCAACGTCCTGACTTTC. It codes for CASGTGGFGANVLTF.

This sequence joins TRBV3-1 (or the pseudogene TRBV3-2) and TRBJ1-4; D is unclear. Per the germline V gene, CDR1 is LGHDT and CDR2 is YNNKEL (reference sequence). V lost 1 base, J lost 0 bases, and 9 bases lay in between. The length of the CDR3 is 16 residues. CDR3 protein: CASSQGVRSTNEKLFF. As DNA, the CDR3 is TGTGCCAGCAGCCAAGGAGTCAGGTCAACTAATGAAAAACTGTTTTTT.

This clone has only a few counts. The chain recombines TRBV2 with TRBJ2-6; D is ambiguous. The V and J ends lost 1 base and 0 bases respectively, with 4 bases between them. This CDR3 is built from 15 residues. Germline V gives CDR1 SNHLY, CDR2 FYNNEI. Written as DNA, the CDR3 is TGTGCCAGCAGTGAAGTCAGCTCTGGGGCCAACGTCCTGACTTTC. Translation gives CASSEVSSGANVLTF.

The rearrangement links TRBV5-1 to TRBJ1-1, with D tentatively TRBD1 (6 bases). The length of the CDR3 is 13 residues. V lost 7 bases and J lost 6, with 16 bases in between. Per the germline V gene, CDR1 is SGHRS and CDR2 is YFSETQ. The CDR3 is CASRLMKGAEAFF. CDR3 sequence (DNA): TGCGCCAGCCGTCTGATGAAGGGGGCTGAAGCTTTCTTT.

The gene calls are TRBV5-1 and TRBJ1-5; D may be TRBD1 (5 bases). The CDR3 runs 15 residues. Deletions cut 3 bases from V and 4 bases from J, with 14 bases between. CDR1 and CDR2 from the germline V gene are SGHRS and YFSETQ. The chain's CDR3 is CASSSDGHVNQPQHF. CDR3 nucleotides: TGCGCCAGCAGCTCGGATGGACACGTTAATCAGCCCCAGCATTTT.

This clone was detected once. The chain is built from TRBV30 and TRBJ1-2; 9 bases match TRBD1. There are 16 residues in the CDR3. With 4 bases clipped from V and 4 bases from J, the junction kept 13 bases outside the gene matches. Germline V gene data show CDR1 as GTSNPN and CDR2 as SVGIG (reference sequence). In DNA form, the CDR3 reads TGTGCCTGGACTATTAAAAGACAGGGGGTACCCTATGGCTACACCTTC. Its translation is CAWTIKRQGVPYGYTF.

The CDR3: CSVRYRATNEKLFF. The CDR3 DNA sequence: TGCAGCGTTCGGTACAGGGCAACTAATGAAAAACTGTTTTTT. The chain is built from TRBV29-1 and TRBJ1-4; possible D gene TRBD1, 6 bases. V was shortened by 5 bases and J by 0 bases, with 10 bases between the two germline ends. Germline CDR1 is SQVTM and CDR2 is ANQGSEA. The CDR3 consists of 14 residues.